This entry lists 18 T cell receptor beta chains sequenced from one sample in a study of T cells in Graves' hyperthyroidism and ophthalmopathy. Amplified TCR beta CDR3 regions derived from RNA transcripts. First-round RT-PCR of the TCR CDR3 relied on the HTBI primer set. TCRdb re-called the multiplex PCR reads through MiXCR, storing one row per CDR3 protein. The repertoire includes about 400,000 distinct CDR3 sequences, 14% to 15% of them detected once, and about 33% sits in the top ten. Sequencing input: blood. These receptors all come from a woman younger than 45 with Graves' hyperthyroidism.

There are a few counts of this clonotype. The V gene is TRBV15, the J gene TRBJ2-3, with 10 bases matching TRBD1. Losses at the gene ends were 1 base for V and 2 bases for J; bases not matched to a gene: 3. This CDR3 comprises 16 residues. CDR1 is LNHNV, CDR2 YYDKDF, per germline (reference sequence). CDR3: CATSRGDRGNTDTQYF. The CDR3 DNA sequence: TGTGCCACCAGCAGAGGGGACAGGGGAAACACAGATACGCAGTATTTT.

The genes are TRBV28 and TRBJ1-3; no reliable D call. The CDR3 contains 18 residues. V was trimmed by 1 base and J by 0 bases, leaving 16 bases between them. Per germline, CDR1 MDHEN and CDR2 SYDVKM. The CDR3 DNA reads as TGTGCCAGCAGTTTATCTTATTCGGGGTCCTCCTCTGGAAACACCATATATTTT. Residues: CASSLSYSGSSSGNTIYF.

The CDR3 loop is CASSLARLNSYNEQFF. DNA of the CDR3: TGCGCCAGCAGCTTAGCCAGACTTAACTCCTACAATGAGCAGTTCTTC. The rearrangement links TRBV5-1 to TRBJ2-1; D call uncertain. V was trimmed by 2 bases and J by 0 bases, leaving 12 bases between them. The CDR3 covers 16 residues. Germline V CDR1 and CDR2: SGHRS, YFSETQ. The complete variable domain, with remaining parts taken from reference TRBV5-1 and TRBJ2-1, reads KAGVTQTPRYLIKTRGQQVTLSCSPISGHRSVSWYQQTPGQGLQFLFEYFSETQRNKGNFPGRFSGRQFSNSRSEMNVSTLELGDSALYLCASSLARLNSYNEQFFGPGTRLTVL.

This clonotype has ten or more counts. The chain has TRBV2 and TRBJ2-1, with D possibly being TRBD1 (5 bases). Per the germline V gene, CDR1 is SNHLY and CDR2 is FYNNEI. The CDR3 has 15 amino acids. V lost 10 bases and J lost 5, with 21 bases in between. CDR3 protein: CATALARGSHNEQFF. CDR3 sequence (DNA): TGTGCCACCGCACTCGCTAGGGGTAGCCACAATGAGCAGTTCTTC.

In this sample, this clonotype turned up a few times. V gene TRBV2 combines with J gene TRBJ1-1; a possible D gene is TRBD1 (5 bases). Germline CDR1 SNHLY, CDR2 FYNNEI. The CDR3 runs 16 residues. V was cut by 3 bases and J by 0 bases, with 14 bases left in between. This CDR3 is CASSERGAEMNTEAFF. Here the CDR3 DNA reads TGTGCCAGCAGTGAGAGAGGGGCAGAAATGAACACTGAAGCTTTCTTT.

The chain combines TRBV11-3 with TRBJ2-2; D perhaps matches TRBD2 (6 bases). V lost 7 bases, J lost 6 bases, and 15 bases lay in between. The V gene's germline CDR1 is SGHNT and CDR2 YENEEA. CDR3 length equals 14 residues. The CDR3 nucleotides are TGTGCCAGCAACTCCGGACTAACCCCCGGGGAGCTGTTTTTT. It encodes CASNSGLTPGELFF.

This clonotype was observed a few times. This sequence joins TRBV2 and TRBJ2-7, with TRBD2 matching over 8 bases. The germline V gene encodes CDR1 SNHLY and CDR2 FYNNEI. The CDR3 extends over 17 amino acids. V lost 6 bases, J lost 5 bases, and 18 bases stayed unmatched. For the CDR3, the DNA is TGTGCCAGCAGCGACGATTCGCCGGGACTAGTGTACAACGAGCAGTACTTC. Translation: CASSDDSPGLVYNEQYF.

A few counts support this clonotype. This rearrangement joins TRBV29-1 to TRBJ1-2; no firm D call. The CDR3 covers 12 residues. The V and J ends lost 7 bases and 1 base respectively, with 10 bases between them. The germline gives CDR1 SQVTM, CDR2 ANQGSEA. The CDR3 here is CSGLIHNYGYTF. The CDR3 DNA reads TGCAGCGGTTTGATCCATAACTATGGCTACACCTTC.

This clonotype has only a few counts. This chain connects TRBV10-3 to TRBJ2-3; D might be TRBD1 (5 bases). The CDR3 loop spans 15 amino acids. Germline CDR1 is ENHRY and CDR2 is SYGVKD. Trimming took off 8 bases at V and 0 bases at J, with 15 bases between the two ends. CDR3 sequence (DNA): TGTGCCATCGGAGAGCAGGGCGCTAGCACAGATACGCAGTATTTT. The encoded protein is CAIGEQGASTDTQYF.

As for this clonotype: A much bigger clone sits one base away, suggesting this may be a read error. The CDR3 DNA reads as TGTGCCGGCAGCAACAGGGGGCAGGGGTACAATGAGCAGTTCTTC. Protein: CAGSNRGQGYNEQFF. The chain couples TRBV11-2 to TRBJ2-1, with 9 positions matching TRBD1. The length of the CDR3 is 15 residues. Germline lookup yields CDR1 SGHAT and CDR2 FQNNGV.

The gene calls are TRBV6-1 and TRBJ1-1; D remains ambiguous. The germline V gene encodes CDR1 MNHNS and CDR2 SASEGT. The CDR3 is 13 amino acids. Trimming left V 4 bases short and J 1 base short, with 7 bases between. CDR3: CASSAEWNTEAFF. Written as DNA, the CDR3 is TGTGCCAGCAGTGCGGAGTGGAACACTGAAGCTTTCTTT.

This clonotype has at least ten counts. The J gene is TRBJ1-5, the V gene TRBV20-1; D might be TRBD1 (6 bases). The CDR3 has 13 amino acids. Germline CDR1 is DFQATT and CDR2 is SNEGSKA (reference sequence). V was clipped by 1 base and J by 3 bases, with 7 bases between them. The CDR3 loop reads CSARVGANQPQHF. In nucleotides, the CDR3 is TGCAGTGCTAGAGTGGGGGCCAATCAGCCCCAGCATTTT.

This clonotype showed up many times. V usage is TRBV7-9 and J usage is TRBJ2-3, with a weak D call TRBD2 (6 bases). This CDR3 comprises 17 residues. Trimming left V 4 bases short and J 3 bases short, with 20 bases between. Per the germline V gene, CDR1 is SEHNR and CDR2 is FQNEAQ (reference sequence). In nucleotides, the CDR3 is TGTGCCAGCAGCTCGAATGAGGGAGGAGGTTTAACAGATACGCAGTATTTT. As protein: CASSSNEGGGLTDTQYF.

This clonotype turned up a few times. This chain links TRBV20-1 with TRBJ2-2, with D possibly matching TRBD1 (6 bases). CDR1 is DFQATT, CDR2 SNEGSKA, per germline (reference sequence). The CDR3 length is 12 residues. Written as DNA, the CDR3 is TGCTGCGGACAGTCGAACACCGGGGAGCTGTTTTTT. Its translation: CCGQSNTGELFF.

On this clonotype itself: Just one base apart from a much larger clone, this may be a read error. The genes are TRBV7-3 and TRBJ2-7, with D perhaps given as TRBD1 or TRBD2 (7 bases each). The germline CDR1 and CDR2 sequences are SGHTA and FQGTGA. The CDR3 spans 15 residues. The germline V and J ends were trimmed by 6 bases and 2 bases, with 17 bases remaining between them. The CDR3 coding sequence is TGTGCCAGCAGTTTCAGGGGGGGACCCCCCTACGAGCAGTACTTC. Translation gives CASSFRGGPPYEQYF.

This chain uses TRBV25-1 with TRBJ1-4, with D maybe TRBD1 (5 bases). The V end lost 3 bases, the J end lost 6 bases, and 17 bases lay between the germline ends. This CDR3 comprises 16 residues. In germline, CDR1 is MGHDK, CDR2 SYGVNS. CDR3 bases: TGTGCCAGCAGTGACGTGGGAGGGCGGGGGTATGAAAAACTGTTTTTT. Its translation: CASSDVGGRGYEKLFF.

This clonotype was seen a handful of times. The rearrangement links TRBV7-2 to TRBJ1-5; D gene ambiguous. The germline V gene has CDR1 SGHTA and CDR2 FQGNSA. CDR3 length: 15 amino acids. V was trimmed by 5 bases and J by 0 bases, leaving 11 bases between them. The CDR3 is CASSQKGSSNQPQHF. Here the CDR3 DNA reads TGTGCCAGCAGCCAGAAGGGCAGTAGCAATCAGCCCCAGCATTTT. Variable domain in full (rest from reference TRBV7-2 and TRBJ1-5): GAGVSQSPSNKVTEKGKDVELRCDPISGHTALYWYRQSLGQGLEFLIYFQGNSAPDKSGLPSDRFSAERTGGSVSTLTIQRTQQEDSAVYLCASSQKGSSNQPQHFGDGTRLSIL.

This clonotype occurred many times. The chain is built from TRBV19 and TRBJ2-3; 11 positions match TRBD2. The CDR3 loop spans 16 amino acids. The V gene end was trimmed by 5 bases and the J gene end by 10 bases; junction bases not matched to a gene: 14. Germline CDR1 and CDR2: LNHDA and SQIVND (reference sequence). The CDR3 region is CASSLGTSGPESAQYF. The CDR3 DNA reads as TGTGCCAGTAGTCTTGGGACTAGCGGACCCGAGTCGGCGCAGTATTTT. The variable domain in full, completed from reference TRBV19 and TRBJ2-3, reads DGGITQSPKYLFRKEGQNVTLSCEQNLNHDAMYWYRQDPGQGLRLIYYSQIVNDFQKGDIAEGYSVSREKKESFPLTVTSAQKNPTAFYLCASSLGTSGPESAQYFGPGTRLTVL.